These 15 T cell receptor beta chains were sequenced from one sample in a study of CD8 T cells in Susac syndrome. Random hexamers served to reverse transcribe roughly 0.5 to 1 ug RNA. TCRdb fed the immunoSEQ multiplex PCR reads into MiXCR, producing one record per CDR3 protein. In the table there are some 200,000 distinct CDR3 sequences, about 94% of which are singletons. The sample comprised CD8+ T cells from PBMCs. Receptor source: a human donor with multiple sclerosis.

The chain has TRBV10-3 and TRBJ2-7, with D possibly TRBD2 on 6 matching bases. Germline V gene lookup returns CDR1 ENHRY and CDR2 SYGVKD. This CDR3 has 11 residues. The CDR3 bases are TGTGCTTCCGGAGGGGCCCCCGAGCAGTACTTC. Translation: CASGGAPEQYF.

The V and J genes are TRBV21-1 and TRBJ1-3. TRBV21-1 is given as a pseudogene. The CDR3 spans 17 residues. The CDR3 DNA reads as TGTGCCAGCAGCATAGATTTGGGGACTAGGACTGGAAACACCATATATTTT. Amino acid sequence: CASSIDLGTRTGNTIYF.

This clonotype occurred once. V usage is TRBV7-9 and J usage is TRBJ2-6, with 7 nucleotides matching TRBD2. Trimming took 0 bases from V and 2 from J; bases not matched to a gene: 4. CDR1 and CDR2 (germline): SEHNR, FQNEAQ (reference sequence). This CDR3 is built from 17 residues. The CDR3 DNA reads TGTGCCAGCAGCTTAGCTGGGAGGGAGACTGGGGCCAACGTCCTGACTTTC. Translated, it gives CASSLAGRETGANVLTF.

This chain connects TRBV6-1 to TRBJ1-4, with a weak D call TRBD1 (5 bases). CDR1 MNHNS and CDR2 SASEGT come from the germline V gene. V lost 11 bases and J 3 bases, leaving 16 bases between the germline ends. The CDR3 runs 14 residues. CDR3 protein: CAGSQGASNEKLFF. As DNA, the CDR3 is TGTGCCGGAAGTCAGGGAGCATCTAATGAAAAACTGTTTTTT.

The chain has TRBV25-1 and TRBJ1-1; D unresolved. Deletions cut 3 bases from V and 1 base from J, with 12 bases between. Germline lookup yields CDR1 MGHDK and CDR2 SYGVNS. This CDR3 comprises 15 residues. The CDR3 sequence is CASSDYGYENTEAFF. DNA of the CDR3: TGTGCCAGCAGTGATTACGGCTACGAGAACACTGAAGCTTTCTTT.

This clonotype was seen just once. J is TRBJ1-5 and V is TRBV3-1, with D possibly being TRBD1 (6 bases). Trimming took off 6 bases at V and 4 bases at J, with 16 bases between the two ends. This CDR3 has 15 amino acids. Germline V gene data show CDR1 as LGHDT and CDR2 as YNNKEL (reference sequence). CDR3 in amino acids: CASSFGQRDNQPQHF. The CDR3 bases are TGTGCCAGCAGTTTCGGACAGCGGGATAATCAGCCCCAGCATTTT.

The gene calls are TRBV30 and TRBJ2-1; 14 bases are shared with TRBD2. The CDR3 has 15 amino acids. V lost 2 bases and J lost 10; bases outside the gene matches: 7. Germline V gene lookup returns CDR1 GTSNPN and CDR2 SVGIG (reference sequence). Here the CDR3 reads CAWSTGTSGGEEQFF. The CDR3 bases are TGTGCCTGGAGTACCGGGACTAGCGGGGGCGAGGAGCAGTTCTTC.

The rearrangement links TRBV4-3 to TRBJ2-7, with no clear D. This CDR3 is 15 amino acids long. Germline V gene sequence: CDR1 LGHNA, CDR2 YSLEER. Trimming pared 0 bases from V and 0 bases from J, leaving 9 bases between. As DNA, the CDR3 is TGCGCCAGCAGCCAAGAAACCTACCGCTCCTACGAGCAGTACTTC. Protein product: CASSQETYRSYEQYF.

This sequence joins TRBV12-3 or TRBV12-4 and TRBJ2-5; 8 bases agree with TRBD2. The CDR3 extends over 14 amino acids. V was pared by 5 bases and J by 5 bases, with 7 bases of the junction left unmatched. The CDR3 loop reads CASSSGSRRETQYF. The CDR3, as DNA: TGTGCCAGCAGTAGCGGGAGTAGGAGGGAGACCCAGTACTTC.

The chain is built from TRBV5-1 and TRBJ1-4; D might be TRBD1 (5 bases). The germline gives CDR1 SGHRS, CDR2 YFSETQ. V dropped 0 bases and J dropped 0 bases, with 6 bases sitting between them. This CDR3 region has 15 residues. DNA for the CDR3: TGCGCCAGCAGCTTGGGGACAACAACTAATGAAAAACTGTTTTTT. It encodes CASSLGTTTNEKLFF.

This CDR3 is CASSLGTSGGRETQYF. CDR3 nucleotide sequence: TGTGCCAGCAGCTTGGGGACTAGCGGGGGTCGGGAGACCCAGTACTTC. The rearrangement links TRBV7-9 to TRBJ2-5, with 14 bases aligning to TRBD2. V dropped 3 bases and J dropped 5; count of bases not matched to a gene: 5. Germline V gene lookup returns CDR1 SEHNR and CDR2 FQNEAQ (reference sequence). This CDR3 comprises 16 residues.

The chain recombines TRBV7-9 with TRBJ2-1; D could derive from TRBD1 or TRBD2 (5 bases each). This CDR3 region has 13 residues. The germline V and J ends were trimmed by 5 bases and 5 bases, with 10 bases remaining between them. Germline CDR1 reads SEHNR; CDR2 reads FQNEAQ (reference sequence). The CDR3 region has the DNA TGTGCCAGCAGCCGGGACCCGAACAATGAGCAGTTCTTC. This gives the protein CASSRDPNNEQFF. Together with reference TRBV7-9 and TRBJ2-1, the CDR3 gives the full variable domain: DTGVSQNPRHKITKRGQNVTFRCDPISEHNRLYWYRQTLGQGPEFLTYFQNEAQLEKSRLLSDRFSAERPKGSFSTLEIQRTEQGDSAMYLCASSRDPNNEQFFGPGTRLTVL.

This clonotype came up once. The chain is built from TRBV5-6 and TRBJ2-1; TRBD2 is a possible D gene (6 bases). Germline V gene sequence: CDR1 SGHDT, CDR2 YYEEEE. V shed 3 bases and J shed 4 bases, with 11 bases lying between them. The CDR3 covers 14 residues. CDR3 sequence reads: CASSWGDGYNEQFF. The CDR3 bases are TGTGCCAGCAGCTGGGGGGACGGATACAATGAGCAGTTCTTC.

The rearrangement uses TRBV1 and TRBJ2-1; TRBD1 is taken as the D call from the table, unchecked against the DNA. TRBV1 is annotated as a pseudogene. The CDR3 loop spans 18 amino acids. CDR3 bases: TGCACCAGCAGCCGAACCTCTCACAGGGGGCGCGGATACAATGAGCAGTTCTTC. This sequence encodes CTSSRTSHRGRGYNEQFF.

V gene TRBV29-1 combines with J gene TRBJ2-4; 10 nucleotides match TRBD2. The CDR3 has 12 residues. From germline, CDR1 is SQVTM and CDR2 ANQGSEA. Losses at the gene ends were 8 bases for V and 6 bases for J; bases not matched to a gene: 4. The CDR3 nucleotides are TGCAGCTTCGAGCGGGGGGGAAACATTCAGTACTTC. It yields the protein CSFERGGNIQYF.